The 22 T cell receptor beta chains below come from one sample, sequenced in a study of CD8 T cells in ankylosing spondylitis. A single record per CDR3 protein comes from TCRdb applying MiXCR to the 5' RACE reads. This table holds over 100,000 distinct CDR3 sequences, 6% to 8.5% found once. Sequenced: blood, either unsorted or a sorted T cell fraction (not recorded which). The receptors come from a male donor with ankylosing spondylitis or in good health (not recorded which).

This clonotype is judged medium-sized. The V call is TRBV3-1, the J call TRBJ1-3; D is perhaps TRBD1 (6 bases). The CDR3 runs 15 residues. Germline V gene sequence: CDR1 LGHDT, CDR2 YNNKEL (reference sequence). V lost 5 bases, J lost 4 bases, and 15 bases lay in between. CDR3 coding DNA: TGTGCCAGCAGCTCTAACAGGGAATCCGGAAACACCATATATTTT. Translated, it gives CASSSNRESGNTIYF.

This clonotype was seen many times. This chain links TRBV5-5 with TRBJ1-5; no definite D call. Trimming cost V 4 bases and J 7 bases, with 9 bases left between them. CDR1 and CDR2 (germline): SGHKS, YYEKEE (reference sequence). The CDR3 length is 12 residues. The DNA for the CDR3 is TGTGCCAGCAGCCCCTTAGGGCAGCCCCAGCATTTT. It yields the protein CASSPLGQPQHF. Drawing the rest from reference TRBV5-5 and TRBJ1-5, the complete variable domain is DAGVTQSPTHLIKTRGQQVTLRCSPISGHKSVSWYQQVLGQGPQFIFQYYEKEERGRGNFPDRFSARQFPNYSSELNVNALLLGDSALYLCASSPLGQPQHFGDGTRLSIL.

This clonotype was counted at least ten times. This chain joins TRBV12-5 and TRBJ1-2, with 12 bases identical to TRBD1. The CDR3 covers 15 residues. The ends lost 6 bases at V and 4 bases at J; junction bases unmatched: 6. The germline V gene encodes CDR1 LGHNT and CDR2 FRNRAP. The CDR3 is CASGLGTGGLYGYTF. CDR3 DNA: TGTGCTAGTGGGCTAGGGACAGGGGGCCTCTATGGCTACACCTTC.

The chain employs TRBV20-1 and TRBJ1-1; 10 bases fit TRBD1. The CDR3 consists of 14 residues. J gave up 7 bases and V 1 base, and 6 bases lay outside the gene matches. CDR1 is DFQATT, CDR2 SNEGSKA, per germline (reference sequence). CDR3 region: CSARVATGGREAFF. The CDR3, as DNA: TGCAGTGCTAGAGTAGCGACAGGGGGCCGTGAAGCTTTCTTT.

At least ten counts were recorded for this clonotype. The CDR3 protein is CASTPTGGEGYTF. The CDR3, as DNA: TGTGCCAGCACCCCCACAGGGGGTGAGGGCTACACCTTC. The rearrangement uses TRBV25-1 and TRBJ1-2, with 8 bases identical to TRBD1. Germline loops: CDR1 MGHDK, CDR2 SYGVNS. The V gene end was trimmed by 7 bases and the J gene end by 8 bases; junction bases not matched to a gene: 9. The CDR3 totals 13 residues.

This clonotype is classed as medium-sized. The J gene is TRBJ2-7, the V gene TRBV20-1; D is uncertain. The CDR3 extends over 10 amino acids. CDR1 and CDR2 from the germline V gene are DFQATT and SNEGSKA (reference sequence). Trimming shortened V by 3 bases and J by 5 bases, and 5 bases separated the two germline ends. The CDR3 reads CSARVDEQYF. CDR3 bases: TGCAGTGCTAGGGTGGACGAGCAGTACTTC.

The chain's CDR3 is CASSALPDPTDTQYF. CDR3 in DNA: TGTGCCAGCAGCGCCCTGCCCGATCCCACAGATACGCAGTATTTT. V usage is TRBV11-2 and J usage is TRBJ2-3; no firm D call. The germline V gene has CDR1 SGHAT and CDR2 FQNNGV. Trimming shortened V by 5 bases and J by 2 bases, and 14 bases separated the two germline ends. The length of the CDR3 is 15 residues.

There are many counts of this clonotype. The chain carries TRBV5-1 and TRBJ2-5; 8 bases match TRBD1. This CDR3 contains 15 residues. Germline V gene sequence: CDR1 SGHRS, CDR2 YFSETQ. V was clipped by 0 bases and J by 5 bases; unmatched bases: 6. Written as DNA, the CDR3 is TGCGCCAGCAGCTTGGACCCAGGGGGCATGGAGACCCAGTACTTC. Its protein product is CASSLDPGGMETQYF.

The V and J genes are TRBV5-4 and TRBJ2-1; 14 bases agree with TRBD2. Losses at the gene ends were 3 bases for V and 7 bases for J; bases not matched to a gene: 3. The CDR3 totals 15 residues. Germline CDR1 reads SGHNT; CDR2 reads YYREEE (reference sequence). The CDR3 sequence is CASSSGTSGRNEQFF. The CDR3 coding sequence is TGTGCCAGCAGCTCCGGGACTAGCGGGAGAAATGAGCAGTTCTTC.

This chain joins TRBV7-3 and TRBJ1-1; a weak D match, TRBD1 (5 bases). This CDR3 region has 16 residues. V was pared by 0 bases and J by 1 base, with 12 bases between. Germline V CDR1 and CDR2: SGHTA, FQGTGA. The CDR3 nucleotides are TGTGCCAGCAGCTTAACGGCAGGGAGGCGGAACACTGAAGCTTTCTTT. Its translation: CASSLTAGRRNTEAFF.

In its sample, this clonotype was seen many times. The chain has TRBV20-1 and TRBJ2-2; the match to TRBD2 covers 7 bases. The CDR3 runs to 16 residues. V was pared by 3 bases and J by 0 bases, with 7 bases of the junction left unmatched. Looked up from germline, CDR1 is DFQATT and CDR2 is SNEGSKA (reference sequence). This CDR3 reads CSASRLAEANTGELFF. CDR3 nucleotides: TGCAGTGCTAGCCGTCTAGCGGAGGCGAACACCGGGGAGCTGTTTTTT.

This clonotype was recorded many times. The chain employs TRBV5-1 and TRBJ2-7, with no clear D. CDR3 length equals 14 residues. V gave up 7 bases and J gave up 5 bases, with 19 bases separating them. The germline V gene encodes CDR1 SGHRS and CDR2 YFSETQ. Here the CDR3 DNA reads TGCGCCAGCCGAGAGTACCTGTCCCCCCACGAGCAGTACTTC. Translating it yields CASREYLSPHEQYF.

This clonotype was picked up many times. The rearrangement joins TRBV4-2 to TRBJ2-6; 8 nucleotides align to TRBD1. Trimming cost V 4 bases and J 2 bases; bases outside gene matches: 7. This CDR3 comprises 17 residues. Germline V gene sequence: CDR1 LGHNA, CDR2 YNFKEQ. The CDR3: CASSPGQGVAGANVLTF. Here the CDR3 DNA reads TGTGCCAGCAGCCCCGGACAGGGAGTTGCTGGGGCCAACGTCCTGACTTTC.

This clonotype has ten or more counts. The chain is built from TRBV20-1 and TRBJ2-2; D is perhaps TRBD1 (5 bases). Trimming removed 6 bases from V and 7 bases from J, with 15 bases in between. Germline V gene sequence: CDR1 DFQATT, CDR2 SNEGSKA (reference sequence). The CDR3 has 13 amino acids. This CDR3 is CSAPGIPGGELFF. CDR3 DNA sequence: TGCAGTGCCCCAGGGATACCCGGCGGGGAGCTGTTTTTT.

This clonotype was found many times. This rearrangement joins TRBV7-9 to TRBJ2-2, with 8 bases matching TRBD2. V shed 5 bases and J 5 bases; nucleotides not matched to a gene: 13. CDR3 length: 17 residues. Germline V gene lookup returns CDR1 SEHNR and CDR2 FQNEAQ (reference sequence). The DNA for the CDR3 is TGTGCCAGCAGCACCGGTCCGGGAGGGCCTCAGACCGGGGAGCTGTTTTTT. Translation gives CASSTGPGGPQTGELFF.

This clonotype occurred many times. V and J are TRBV20-1 and TRBJ1-5; D is uncertain. Trimming removed 6 bases at V and 5 bases at J, with 20 bases between. CDR1 DFQATT and CDR2 SNEGSKA come from the germline V gene (reference sequence). The CDR3 sequence is 15 residues long. The CDR3 loop is CSAPPEVGFDQPQHF. As DNA, the CDR3 is TGCAGTGCCCCCCCCGAAGTAGGGTTTGATCAGCCCCAGCATTTT.

This clonotype was seen many times. The chain recombines TRBV20-1 with TRBJ2-6; D is ambiguous. V gave up 0 bases and J gave up 2 bases, with 11 bases separating them. Germline V CDR1 and CDR2: DFQATT, SNEGSKA (reference sequence). CDR3 length: 16 amino acids. The CDR3 DNA reads TGCAGTGCTAGAGACCCTCCTGGCGCTGGGGCCAACGTCCTGACTTTC. This gives the protein CSARDPPGAGANVLTF.

This clonotype was recorded at least ten times. This sequence joins TRBV20-1 and TRBJ2-7, with TRBD2 matching over 8 bases. The germline CDR1 and CDR2 sequences are DFQATT and SNEGSKA (reference sequence). This CDR3 is built from 15 residues. J gave up 2 bases and V 0 bases, and 6 bases lay outside the gene matches. CDR3 sequence: CSARDRVAGTYEQYF. CDR3 bases: TGCAGTGCTAGAGATAGAGTAGCGGGGACCTACGAGCAGTACTTC.

This clonotype was seen ten or more times. The chain carries TRBV7-6 and TRBJ1-1; no clear D. The germline CDR1 and CDR2 sequences are SGHVS and FNYEAQ. Between the trimmed V and J ends, which lost 1 base and 7 bases, there was a span of 16 bases. The CDR3 consists of 15 residues. The CDR3 nucleotides are TGTGCCAGCAGCTTAGAGTCAGGCCCGGGATTTGAAGCTTTCTTT. It encodes CASSLESGPGFEAFF. Full variable domain (missing parts from reference TRBV7-6 and TRBJ1-1): GAGVSQSPRYKVTKRGQDVALRCDPISGHVSLYWYRQALGQGPEFLTYFNYEAQQDKSGLPNDRFSAERPEGSISTLTIQRTEQRDSAMYRCASSLESGPGFEAFFGQGTRLTVV.

Ten or more counts support this clonotype. The CDR3 DNA is TGCAGTGCTACCCGACTAGCGGGGGGGAGCACAGATACGCAGTATTTT. Translation: CSATRLAGGSTDTQYF. V usage is TRBV20-1 and J usage is TRBJ2-3; 14 bases map to TRBD2. The CDR3 length is 16 residues. Germline trimming cut 4 bases from V and 0 bases from J; bases unmatched to any gene: 3. CDR1 is DFQATT and CDR2 is SNEGSKA in the germline V gene (reference sequence).

This clonotype was seen ten or more times. The chain links TRBV10-3 to TRBJ1-2; 10 bases fit TRBD1. The CDR3 contains 16 residues. V lost 3 bases, J lost 3 bases, and 7 bases stayed unmatched. Looked up from germline, CDR1 is ENHRY and CDR2 is SYGVKD. The CDR3 loop is CAISDSTGGADYGYTF. The CDR3 DNA follows: TGTGCCATCAGTGATTCGACAGGGGGCGCCGACTATGGCTACACCTTC.

This clonotype was observed many times. The chain couples TRBV7-3 to TRBJ2-1; possibly TRBD2 for D (5 bases). The CDR3 is 14 amino acids. V was clipped by 5 bases and J by 5 bases, with 13 bases between them. CDR1 is SGHTA, CDR2 FQGTGA, per germline. CDR3 bases: TGTGCCAGCAGCCACGGACTGGAAAACAATGAGCAGTTCTTC. Encoded protein: CASSHGLENNEQFF. The full variable domain, completed using reference TRBV7-3 and TRBJ2-1, is GAGVSQTPSNKVTEKGKYVELRCDPISGHTALYWYRQSLGQGPEFLIYFQGTGAADDSGLPNDRFFAVRPEGSVSTLKIQRTERGDSAVYLCASSHGLENNEQFFGPGTRLTVL.